The sequence of this T cell receptor (beta chain) was determined in a study of blood T cell repertoires in COVID-19. Using immunoSEQ multiplex PCR, the repertoire was profiled, and TCRdb retains in-frame clones only, with some absent. Among approximately 150,000 clones listed, 88% were seen once. Material for sequencing was peripheral blood. This clonotype originated in a woman aged 45-59 years with acute or convalescent COVID-19.

The CDR3 DNA follows: TGTGCCAGCAGCGTAGAGGGAACAGGGACGACCTACGAGCAGTACTTC. Its protein is CASSVEGTGTTYEQYF. The gene calls are TRBV9 and TRBJ2-7; D is possibly TRBD1 (6 bases). V was shortened by 0 bases and J by 2 bases, with 15 bases between the two germline ends. The CDR3 runs 16 residues. Germline V gene data show CDR1 as SGDLS and CDR2 as YYNGEE.